This TCR beta chain came from a study of control samples from healthy donors and cancer patients (dated by TCRdb to 2018 to 2020). Receptor libraries were prepared by the immunoSEQ multiplex PCR assay. The clones in this table, taken by TCRdb from immuneACCESS, are in-frame only. Not every clone is retained; where verified, under half of the shortfall comes from an unresolved V gene, and the cause of the rest is unknown. The sample data list 100,000 to 150,000 clones, and roughly nine tenths of these were observed just once. About 1.8% of the sample is held by the ten biggest clonotypes. Concerning this clone: What antigen it recognizes has not been identified. It has no much larger one-base neighbor in the sample; base qualities were not kept.

Reading the germline V gene gives CDR1 SGHVS and CDR2 FNYEAQ. At the junction V is shortened by 1 base and J by 4 bases, with 13 bases in between. The CDR3 goes from the cysteine to the phenylalanine over 16 residues. The retained sequence is limited to the CDR3, 48 bases, with the frame set at the first base. The chain links TRBV7-6 with TRBJ2-2; TRBD1 is a weak D gene call, 6 bases matching. The source of this sequence is a man in his late teens or twenties in good health. Input material: blood. Read as DNA, the sequence is TGTGCCAGCAGCTTAGTTGGGGGCGCAGGCACCGGGGAGCTGTTTTTT. Translated, this is CASSLVGGAGTGELFF.